The 11 T cell receptor beta chains presented below share a single source sample, sequenced in a study of CD4 T cells in relation to SARS-CoV-2 and coronaviruses. Unexposed donor CD4+ T cells date from 2011-2018, before the COVID-19 pandemic. The cells were cultured for about ten days before CD4+ T cells were isolated. Repertoires were generated with immunoSEQ multiplex PCR, while TCRdb's copy carries only in-frame clones and drops some. The sample includes approximately 21,000 clones, under 80% of them seen just once. These receptors' antigens are unknown. Sequences were obtained from CD4+ T cells from PBMCs, cultured in vitro. These TCRs come from a human donor in good health.

This clone occurred once. This chain connects TRBV19 to TRBJ2-2; D is tentatively TRBD1 or TRBD2 (5 bases each). The CDR3 runs to 15 residues. Germline-derived CDR1 and CDR2 are LNHDA and SQIVND (reference sequence). V shed 6 bases and J shed 6 bases, with 17 bases lying between them. CDR3 nucleotides: TGTGCCAGTAGACCAGTTGGGACCGGGTCCGGGGAGCTGTTTTTT. This translates into CASRPVGTGSGELFF.

This clone was recorded a few times. V and J are TRBV9 and TRBJ1-6; tentative D call: TRBD1 (5 bases). Germline V lookup: CDR1 SGDLS, CDR2 YYNGEE. CDR3 length: 15 residues. V was cut by 0 bases and J by 9 bases, with 13 bases left in between. CDR3 region: CASSVDGRASSPLHF. CDR3 nucleotides: TGTGCCAGCAGCGTAGATGGCAGGGCTAGTTCACCCCTCCACTTT.

The chain has TRBV18 and TRBJ2-1; no reliable D call. V lost 5 bases to trimming and J lost 8 bases, with 13 bases between them. This CDR3 has 13 residues. Germline loops: CDR1 KGHSH, CDR2 LQKENI. The CDR3 region is CASSVDVSYEQFF. CDR3 in DNA: TGTGCCAGCTCAGTCGATGTCAGCTATGAGCAGTTCTTC.

J is TRBJ2-5 and V is TRBV19, with 8 bases lining up with TRBD2. With 3 bases clipped from V and 5 bases from J, the junction kept 8 bases outside the gene matches. The CDR3 runs 15 residues. The germline V gene has CDR1 LNHDA and CDR2 SQIVND (reference sequence). DNA of the CDR3: TGTGCCAGTAGTATGGGTTCCGGGAGGGGGGAGACCCAGTACTTC. Translated: CASSMGSGRGETQYF.

V is TRBV18 and J is TRBJ2-5; D call uncertain. CDR1 and CDR2 from the germline V gene are KGHSH and LQKENI. The CDR3 consists of 14 residues. Deletions cut 0 bases from V and 2 bases from J, with 7 bases between. The CDR3 nucleotides read TGTGCCAGCTCACCACCCTACAGTCAAGAGACCCAGTACTTC. Translated: CASSPPYSQETQYF.

The chain has TRBV30 and TRBJ2-6; D is undetermined. The CDR3 extends over 18 amino acids. With 5 bases removed from V and 0 bases from J, the gap between germline ends came to 20 bases. The germline CDR1 and CDR2 sequences are GTSNPN and SVGIG (reference sequence). Here the CDR3 reads CAWAYQPGANSGANVLTF. CDR3 in DNA: TGTGCCTGGGCGTACCAACCGGGCGCGAACTCTGGGGCCAACGTCCTGACTTTC.

In this sample, this clone turned up once. The chain joins TRBV19 to TRBJ1-3, with no clear D. Germline loops: CDR1 LNHDA, CDR2 SQIVND (reference sequence). Trimming removed 7 bases at V and 4 bases at J, with 8 bases between. CDR3 size: 12 residues. The CDR3: CASTPGGNTIYF. CDR3 nucleotide sequence: TGTGCCAGTACCCCCGGGGGAAACACCATATATTTT.

The V and J genes are TRBV5-4 and TRBJ2-5, with no clear D. The CDR3 length is 11 residues. With 3 bases removed from V and 4 bases from J, the gap between germline ends came to 4 bases. The germline gives CDR1 SGHNT, CDR2 YYREEE (reference sequence). CDR3 region: CASSYRETQYF. CDR3 sequence (DNA): TGTGCCAGCAGCTACAGAGAGACCCAGTACTTC.

The chain is built from TRBV3-1 (or the pseudogene TRBV3-2) and TRBJ2-1; 9 positions match TRBD1. Trimming cost V 2 bases and J 8 bases; bases outside gene matches: 10. CDR3 length equals 16 residues. In germline, CDR1 is LGHDT, CDR2 YNNKEL (reference sequence). The CDR3 nucleotides are TGTGCCAGCAGCCAACATACCACAGGGGGCCGGGATGAGCAGTTCTTC. This codes for CASSQHTTGGRDEQFF.

The rearrangement links TRBV9 to TRBJ2-3; possible D gene TRBD1, 5 bases. V lost 3 bases and J 4 bases, leaving 12 bases between the germline ends. The length of the CDR3 is 14 residues. Germline V CDR1 and CDR2: SGDLS, YYNGEE. CDR3 sequence (DNA): TGTGCCAGCAGCGCACGACAGCGTTCAGATACGCAGTATTTT. Translating gives CASSARQRSDTQYF.

This chain joins TRBV7-8 and TRBJ2-7, with 8 bases aligning to TRBD1. The CDR3 is 14 residues long. CDR1 and CDR2 from the germline V gene are SGHVS and FQNEAQ. With 5 bases clipped from V and 4 bases from J, the junction kept 7 bases outside the gene matches. The CDR3 DNA sequence: TGTGCCAGCAGCCCGACAGGGGTGCTTTACGAGCAGTACTTC. It yields the protein CASSPTGVLYEQYF.